The T cell receptor beta chain under discussion was sequenced for a study of identifying expanded T cells in peripheral blood. Study findings and constraints: Clone count variance between roughly two-week samples rose with total template count. Over about two and four weeks, about 15 and 19 clones changed, versus approximately 1.1 between replicates.

Assay: immunoSEQ multiplex PCR; the TCRdb copy retains only in-frame clones and omits some. The profile shows 55,000 to 60,000 clones, approximately 89% of them singletons. As for this clone: Its target is not known.

CDR3 size: 15 residues. Trimming stripped 5 bases from V and 4 bases from J, with 14 bases between. Per germline, CDR1 SGHAT and CDR2 FQNNGV. The V gene is TRBV11-2, the J gene TRBJ2-2; tentatively, D is TRBD1 (5 bases). This TCR was recovered from a person aged 18-69 years in good health. Source material: blood. DNA of the CDR3: TGTGCCAGCAGCCCTATTGACAGTACCACCGGGGAGCTGTTTTTT. Translated, it gives CASSPIDSTTGELFF.